This T cell receptor (beta chain) was profiled in a study of CD8+ T cells in alopecia areata. Study-level findings and limits: Shared TCR sequences were less clear between patients than in mice, possibly partly from HLA diversity. Normal scalp showed lower clonality than lesional scalp, especially alopecia totalis/universalis.

It was cDNA, reverse transcribed from extracted RNA, that served as the sequencing template. This table comes from immunoSEQ multiplex PCR, and its TCRdb copy is limited to in-frame clones, with some not included. The sample lists about 150,000 clones; about 50% were seen once. CD4+ and CD8+ T cells were sorted from PBMCs. For this clone: Its antigen remains unknown.

V was shortened by 5 bases and J by 0 bases, with 10 bases between the two germline ends. This CDR3 region has 14 residues. The germline CDR1 and CDR2 sequences are SGHAT and FQNNGV. Sequences were derived from CD8+ T cells sorted from blood, sampled at week 0. The V call is TRBV11-2, the J call TRBJ1-1; perhaps TRBD1 as D (5 bases). The source of this sequence is a human donor with alopecia areata. The CDR3 sequence: CASSPGTVNTEAFF. In DNA form, the CDR3 reads TGTGCCAGCAGCCCCGGGACGGTGAACACTGAAGCTTTCTTT.